Below are 8 T cell receptor beta chains sequenced from a single sample in a study of cytomegalovirus exposure and HLA in healthy donors. Both 60 Vbeta primers and 13 Jbeta primers went into the PCR. Produced via immunoSEQ multiplex PCR; TCRdb's table is partial and in-frame only. The profile shows roughly 100,000 clones, roughly 82% of them singletons. The specimen was PBMCs. The receptors here all came from a middle-aged man in good health and CMV-seronegative.

This clone was counted only a few times. The chain combines TRBV30 with TRBJ1-2; D is unresolved. Trimming cost V 3 bases and J 3 bases, with 11 bases left between them. CDR3 length: 13 amino acids. Germline lookup yields CDR1 GTSNPN and CDR2 SVGIG (reference sequence). The CDR3 bases are TGTGCCTGGAGGGAGGACCTCTACTATGGCTACACCTTC. As protein: CAWREDLYYGYTF.

The chain couples TRBV18 to TRBJ2-3; D gene uncertain. V was pared by 3 bases and J by 0 bases, with 4 bases between. Germline lookup yields CDR1 KGHSH and CDR2 LQKENI. This CDR3 comprises 13 residues. This CDR3 reads CASSPPSTDTQYF. The CDR3 DNA reads as TGTGCCAGCTCACCTCCTAGCACAGATACGCAGTATTTT. The whole variable domain, filled in from reference TRBV18 and TRBJ2-3, reads NAGVMQNPRHLVRRRGQEARLRCSPMKGHSHVYWYRQLPEEGLKFMVYLQKENIIDESGMPKERFSAEFPKEGPSILRIQQVVRGDSAAYFCASSPPSTDTQYFGPGTRLTVL.

The sample holds one count of this clone. J is TRBJ1-1 and V is TRBV25-1; D call uncertain. The V end was cut by 8 bases, the J end by 4 bases, with 14 bases between. This CDR3 region has 13 residues. Per germline, CDR1 MGHDK and CDR2 SYGVNS. This CDR3 is CASSLGGLTEAFF. The CDR3 region has the DNA TGTGCCAGCTCCTTAGGCGGACTCACTGAAGCTTTCTTT.

The V and J genes are TRBV5-6 and TRBJ2-1, with unresolved D. V dropped 1 base and J dropped 5 bases, with 13 bases sitting between them. Germline V gene data show CDR1 as SGHDT and CDR2 as YYEEEE. The CDR3 is 15 amino acids. CDR3 protein: CASSLWVLGHNEQFF. CDR3 in DNA: TGTGCCAGCAGCTTGTGGGTTTTGGGCCACAATGAGCAGTTCTTC.

The CDR3 sequence: CASSRGLAGGQETQYF. CDR3 DNA: TGTGCCAGCAGCCGTGGACTAGCGGGGGGGCAAGAGACCCAGTACTTC. The chain is built from TRBV2 and TRBJ2-5; 15 bases match TRBD2. This CDR3 is built from 16 residues. Germline assignment: CDR1 SNHLY and CDR2 FYNNEI. V shed 6 bases, J shed 2 bases, and the junction held 4 bases outside the gene matches.

The CDR3 loop reads CASSYASGGGGETQYF. The CDR3 DNA reads TGTGCCAGCAGTTATGCCAGCGGGGGAGGCGGAGAGACCCAGTACTTC. The chain links TRBV6-5 to TRBJ2-5; 8 bases agree with TRBD2. The junction had 10 bases not matched to a gene; V was cut back by 3 bases and J by 4 bases. CDR1 and CDR2 from the germline V gene are MNHEY and SVGAGI. The CDR3 contains 16 residues.

The chain joins TRBV6-5 to TRBJ1-6, with D unresolved. The length of the CDR3 is 15 residues. CDR1 is MNHEY and CDR2 is SVGAGI in the germline V gene. The V and J ends lost 6 bases and 2 bases respectively, with 11 bases between them. The DNA for the CDR3 is TGTGCCAGCAGGCCCCACAGCCCCTATAATTCACCCCTCCACTTT. Protein product: CASRPHSPYNSPLHF.

This chain links TRBV7-6 with TRBJ2-5; tentative D call: TRBD2 (6 bases). The CDR3 runs 15 residues. Trimming cost V 5 bases and J 5 bases, with 18 bases left between them. CDR1 SGHVS and CDR2 FNYEAQ come from the germline V gene. CDR3 amino acids: CASSPRRGARETQYF. CDR3 nucleotide sequence: TGTGCCAGCAGCCCAAGGCGGGGAGCGAGGGAGACCCAGTACTTC.